Below, 20 T cell receptor beta chains from the same sample are listed, as sequenced in a study of identical twins. TCRdb processed the 5' RACE reads anew with MiXCR; each CDR3 protein has one entry. The sample consists of 400,000 or so distinct CDR3 sequences, around 9% of them appearing once. Sequencing was performed on naive T cells sorted from blood. Receptor source: a woman between 50 and 59 years old in good health.

This clonotype was counted a few times. This chain joins TRBV20-1 and TRBJ2-1, with 8 bases aligning to TRBD2. CDR3 size: 14 residues. With 6 bases clipped from V and 5 bases from J, the junction kept 9 bases outside the gene matches. Germline loops: CDR1 DFQATT, CDR2 SNEGSKA (reference sequence). The CDR3 reads CSASSGTRDNEQFF. In DNA form, the CDR3 reads TGCAGTGCCTCCTCCGGGACTAGGGACAATGAGCAGTTCTTC.

This clonotype was counted between two and nine times. This sequence joins TRBV4-1 and TRBJ2-2; 8 nucleotides match TRBD2. Losses at the gene ends were 0 bases for V and 0 bases for J; bases not matched to a gene: 9. CDR3 length: 19 residues. Germline V gene lookup returns CDR1 MGHRA and CDR2 YSYEKL. CDR3: CASSQEASGFSANTGELFF. CDR3 coding DNA: TGCGCCAGCAGCCAAGAGGCTAGCGGGTTCTCCGCGAACACCGGGGAGCTGTTTTTT.

This clonotype has a handful of counts. The V call is TRBV4-1, the J call TRBJ1-1, with 10 bases matching TRBD1. V was pared by 5 bases and J by 11 bases, with 14 bases of the junction left unmatched. CDR1 and CDR2 from the germline V gene are MGHRA and YSYEKL. CDR3 length equals 15 residues. This CDR3 reads CASSSGTGATGAAFF. CDR3 in DNA: TGCGCCAGCAGCTCCGGGACAGGGGCGACAGGCGCCGCTTTCTTT.

The gene calls are TRBV6-5 and TRBJ2-1, with D tentatively TRBD2 (6 bases). Germline V gene data show CDR1 as MNHEY and CDR2 as SVGAGI. V dropped 5 bases and J dropped 3 bases, with 14 bases sitting between them. The CDR3 is made up of 15 amino acids. In DNA form, the CDR3 reads TGTGCCAGCAGTCCCTCCGGGACTCGCTACAATGAGCAGTTCTTC. Its protein product is CASSPSGTRYNEQFF.

This clonotype occurred a few times. This rearrangement joins TRBV4-1 to TRBJ2-3; 10 bases fit TRBD2. The germline V gene has CDR1 MGHRA and CDR2 YSYEKL. The V segment lost 3 bases and the J segment 6 bases; nucleotides outside the gene matches: 9. The CDR3 extends over 16 amino acids. In DNA form, the CDR3 reads TGCGCCAGCAGCCAGCCCGGGACTAGCGACTCGGATACGCAGTATTTT. It translates to CASSQPGTSDSDTQYF.

About this clonotype itself: A junction boundary mismatches the germline segment, possibly from a read error. The chain carries TRBV20-1 and TRBJ2-4; D assignment may be TRBD1 or TRBD2 (5 bases each). CDR3 length equals 16 residues. The germline V gene encodes CDR1 DFQATT and CDR2 SNEGSKA (reference sequence). CDR3 DNA: TGCAGTACTAGAGAAACTGGGGCTATAAGGGGCAACATTCAGTACTTC. Protein: CSTRETGAIRGNIQYF.

This clonotype was recorded a few times. V gene TRBV20-1 combines with J gene TRBJ1-6; no reliable D call. The CDR3 is 16 residues long. The V and J ends lost 2 bases and 4 bases respectively, with 15 bases between them. Germline CDR1 reads DFQATT; CDR2 reads SNEGSKA (reference sequence). The CDR3 DNA follows: TGCAGTGCTAGAACCTCGGGCCAAGCTTATAATTCACCCCTCCACTTT. Protein sequence: CSARTSGQAYNSPLHF.

This clonotype was counted a few times. The V call is TRBV12-3 or TRBV12-4, the J call TRBJ2-1, with D maybe TRBD2 (5 bases). Trimming took 8 bases from V and 0 from J, leaving 8 bases between them. The CDR3 is made up of 13 amino acids. CDR3 DNA sequence: TGTGCCAGCCTACGGGACTCCTACAATGAGCAGTTCTTC. Encoded protein: CASLRDSYNEQFF.

This rearrangement joins TRBV2 to TRBJ2-5; perhaps TRBD1 as D (7 bases). V gave up 8 bases and J gave up 5 bases, with 15 bases separating them. Germline values: CDR1 SNHLY, CDR2 FYNNEI. The length of the CDR3 is 13 residues. The CDR3 here is CASLQGTFETQYF. CDR3 nucleotide sequence: TGTGCCAGCCTACAGGGGACTTTTGAGACCCAGTACTTC.

Only a few counts were recorded for this clonotype. The J gene is TRBJ2-1, the V gene TRBV4-1, with 15 bases that match TRBD2. J was trimmed by 0 bases and V by 2 bases; bases with no gene match: 5. The CDR3 length is 19 residues. Germline CDR1 reads MGHRA; CDR2 reads YSYEKL. The CDR3 is CASSQQGLAGGSSYNEQFF. For the CDR3, the DNA is TGCGCCAGCAGCCAACAAGGACTAGCGGGAGGGAGCTCCTACAATGAGCAGTTCTTC.

In its sample, this clonotype was seen a few times. The chain links TRBV7-8 to TRBJ2-2; D possibly corresponds to TRBD1 (5 bases). Trimming pared 5 bases from V and 7 bases from J, leaving 14 bases between. Germline loops: CDR1 SGHVS, CDR2 FQNEAQ. The CDR3 runs to 14 residues. The DNA for the CDR3 is TGTGCCAGCAGCGCTCCAGGGTTGAGCGGGGAGCTGTTTTTT. Translating gives CASSAPGLSGELFF.

The sample holds many counts of this clonotype. This chain uses TRBV20-1 with TRBJ2-3; D is perhaps TRBD2 (6 bases). The CDR3 loop spans 15 amino acids. The germline V gene encodes CDR1 DFQATT and CDR2 SNEGSKA (reference sequence). V was clipped by 3 bases and J by 2 bases, with 15 bases between them. This CDR3 is CSAREPGLPTDTQYF. The CDR3 bases are TGCAGTGCTAGGGAGCCGGGACTCCCCACAGATACGCAGTATTTT.

The V call is TRBV5-1, the J call TRBJ2-7; TRBD2 matches at 7 bases. V lost 0 bases, J lost 0 bases, and 3 bases stayed unmatched. CDR1 SGHRS and CDR2 YFSETQ come from the germline V gene. The length of the CDR3 is 15 residues. The CDR3 nucleotides are TGCGCCAGCAGCTTGGTGGGCGGGAGCTCCTACGAGCAGTACTTC. Translation gives CASSLVGGSSYEQYF.

The chain joins TRBV7-3 to TRBJ2-3; 14 positions match TRBD2. CDR3 length: 18 amino acids. CDR1 and CDR2 (germline): SGHTA, FQGTGA. V lost 4 bases and J lost 4; bases outside the gene matches: 10. CDR3 sequence (DNA): TGTGCCAGCAGCTCGCCGGGACTAGCGGGAGTCGCTGCAGATACGCAGTATTTT. This gives the protein CASSSPGLAGVAADTQYF.

This clonotype was seen a handful of times. The chain links TRBV5-1 to TRBJ2-6; 7 bases line up with TRBD1. This CDR3 is built from 16 residues. After removal of 0 bases from V and 4 bases from J, the junction contained 4 bases not matched to a gene. Germline V gene sequence: CDR1 SGHRS, CDR2 YFSETQ. This CDR3 is CASSLATGVGANVLTF. The DNA of the CDR3 is TGCGCCAGCAGCTTGGCCACAGGGGTCGGGGCCAACGTCCTGACTTTC.

The V and J genes are TRBV5-1 and TRBJ2-2; D is unclear. Trimming removed 7 bases from V and 6 bases from J, with 4 bases in between. CDR1 SGHRS and CDR2 YFSETQ come from the germline V gene. This CDR3 is 10 amino acids long. CDR3 residues: CASGSGELFF. CDR3 coding DNA: TGCGCCAGCGGGTCCGGGGAGCTGTTTTTT.

This clonotype has just a few counts. The V and J genes are TRBV29-1 and TRBJ2-2; D could derive from TRBD1 or TRBD2 (5 bases each). The CDR3 is 13 residues long. Germline V gene lookup returns CDR1 SQVTM and CDR2 ANQGSEA. Trimming took off 4 bases at V and 3 bases at J, with 9 bases between the two ends. This CDR3 reads CSVVGDDTGELFF. CDR3 DNA: TGCAGCGTTGTAGGGGACGACACCGGGGAGCTGTTTTTT.

There are many counts of this clonotype. CDR3 residues: CASSQEAAAGETDTQYF. For the CDR3, the DNA is TGCGCCAGCAGCCAAGAGGCGGCAGCGGGAGAGACAGATACGCAGTATTTT. The rearrangement uses TRBV4-1 and TRBJ2-3, with TRBD2 matching over 8 bases. V lost 0 bases, J lost 3 bases, and 8 bases stayed unmatched. Germline lookup yields CDR1 MGHRA and CDR2 YSYEKL. The CDR3 has 17 residues.

CDR3 residues: CASSNKPGSPEKLFF. The CDR3 nucleotides read TGTGCCAGCAGTAACAAACCGGGATCGCCTGAAAAACTGTTTTTT. The J gene is TRBJ1-4, the V gene TRBV12-3 or TRBV12-4; no definite D call. Trimming removed 5 bases at V and 7 bases at J, with 17 bases between. The CDR3 length is 15 residues.

This clonotype was detected a few times. This sequence joins TRBV5-6 and TRBJ2-2; D might be TRBD1 (6 bases). V dropped 1 base and J dropped 7 bases, with 17 bases sitting between them. CDR3 length: 16 residues. In germline, CDR1 is SGHDT, CDR2 YYEEEE. The CDR3 is CASSLMGQGTRGELFF. For the CDR3, the DNA is TGTGCCAGCAGCTTGATGGGGCAGGGGACGCGCGGGGAGCTGTTTTTT.